Reported below is one TCR beta chain. These data belong to a study of T cells expressing NK-cell markers. Generation of TCR beta cDNA was performed by 5'RACE template switching incorporating UMIs. TCRdb re-analyzed the 5' RACE reads; it lists each CDR3 protein once, without DNA. Here the sample table reports about 260,000 distinct CDR3 sequences. Per germline, CDR1 SNHLY and CDR2 FYNNEI. The CDR3 loop spans 16 amino acids. This TCR derives from a woman between 18 and 75 years old in good health. The sample consisted of blood T cells: a sorted CD56 or NKG2C T cell subset, CD4+ or CD8+ T cells, or bulk PBMC T cells (not recorded which). V and J are TRBV2 and TRBJ1-4. The CDR3 protein is CASSEARRTLNEKLFF.